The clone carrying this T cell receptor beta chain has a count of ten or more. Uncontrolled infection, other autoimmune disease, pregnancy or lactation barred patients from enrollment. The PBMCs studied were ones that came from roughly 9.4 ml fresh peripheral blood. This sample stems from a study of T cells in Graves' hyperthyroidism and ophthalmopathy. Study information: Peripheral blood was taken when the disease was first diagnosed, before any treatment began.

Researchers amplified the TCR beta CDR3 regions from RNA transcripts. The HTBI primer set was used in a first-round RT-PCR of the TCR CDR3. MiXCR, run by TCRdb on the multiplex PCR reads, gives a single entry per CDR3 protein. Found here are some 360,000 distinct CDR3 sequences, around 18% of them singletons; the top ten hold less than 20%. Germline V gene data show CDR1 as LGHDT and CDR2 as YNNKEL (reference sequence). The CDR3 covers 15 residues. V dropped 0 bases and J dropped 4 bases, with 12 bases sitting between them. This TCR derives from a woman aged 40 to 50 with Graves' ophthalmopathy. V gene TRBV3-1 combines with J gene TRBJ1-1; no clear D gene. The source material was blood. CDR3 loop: CASSQDRTPGTEAFF. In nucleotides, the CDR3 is TGTGCCAGCAGCCAAGACAGGACCCCGGGCACTGAAGCTTTCTTT.